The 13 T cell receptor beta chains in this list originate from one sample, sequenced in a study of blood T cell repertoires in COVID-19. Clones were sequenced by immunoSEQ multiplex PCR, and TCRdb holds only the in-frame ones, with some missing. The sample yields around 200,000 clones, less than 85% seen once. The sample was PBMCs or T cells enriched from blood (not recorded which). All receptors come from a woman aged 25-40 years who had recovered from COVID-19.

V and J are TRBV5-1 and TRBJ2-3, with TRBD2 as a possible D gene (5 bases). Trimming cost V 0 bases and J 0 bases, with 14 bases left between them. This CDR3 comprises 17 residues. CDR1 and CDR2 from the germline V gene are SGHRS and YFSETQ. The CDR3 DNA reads TGCGCCAGCAGCTTGGCCTCCGCGAGGGTGAGCACAGATACGCAGTATTTT. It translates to CASSLASARVSTDTQYF.

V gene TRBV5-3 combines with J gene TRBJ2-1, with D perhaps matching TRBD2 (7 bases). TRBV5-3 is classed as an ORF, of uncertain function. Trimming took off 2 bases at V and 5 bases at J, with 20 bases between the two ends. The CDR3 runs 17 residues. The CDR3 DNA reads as TGTGCCAGAAGCTTCGGGGGGCGGACTCTGACCCACAATGAGCAGTTCTTC. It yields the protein CARSFGGRTLTHNEQFF.

The CDR3 nucleotides read TGTGCCAGCAGCTTAGTGCCAGCGGGGGCGGGGGTTGAGCAGTTCTTC. Protein: CASSLVPAGAGVEQFF. The chain couples TRBV7-8 to TRBJ2-1, with 8 bases matching TRBD2. The CDR3 is made up of 16 amino acids. Germline CDR1 is SGHVS and CDR2 is FQNEAQ. Trimming removed 1 base from V and 9 bases from J; junction bases left unmatched: 11.

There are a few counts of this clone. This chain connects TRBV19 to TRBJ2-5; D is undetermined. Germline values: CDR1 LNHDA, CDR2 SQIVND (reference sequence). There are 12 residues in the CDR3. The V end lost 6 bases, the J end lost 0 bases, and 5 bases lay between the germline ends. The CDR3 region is CASSHYQETQYF. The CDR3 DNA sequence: TGTGCCAGTAGCCACTACCAAGAGACCCAGTACTTC.

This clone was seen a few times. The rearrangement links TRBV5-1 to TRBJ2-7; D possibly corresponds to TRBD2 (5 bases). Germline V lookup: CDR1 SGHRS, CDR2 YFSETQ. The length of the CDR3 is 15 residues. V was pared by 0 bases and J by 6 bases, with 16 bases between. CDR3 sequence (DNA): TGCGCCAGCAGCTTGGGGGAGTCCCTCCTGGGCGAGCAGTACTTC. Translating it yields CASSLGESLLGEQYF.

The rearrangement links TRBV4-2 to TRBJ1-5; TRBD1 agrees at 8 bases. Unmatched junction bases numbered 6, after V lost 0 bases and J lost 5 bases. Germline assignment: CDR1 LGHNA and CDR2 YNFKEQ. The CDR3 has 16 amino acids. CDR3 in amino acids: CASSQEAGQGYQPQHF. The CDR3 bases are TGTGCCAGCAGCCAAGAGGCTGGACAGGGATATCAGCCCCAGCATTTT.

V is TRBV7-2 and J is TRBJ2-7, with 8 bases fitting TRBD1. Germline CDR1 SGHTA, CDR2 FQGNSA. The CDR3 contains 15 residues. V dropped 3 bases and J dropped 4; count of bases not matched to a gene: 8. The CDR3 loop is CASSFQATGDYEQYF. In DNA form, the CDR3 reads TGTGCCAGCAGCTTCCAAGCGACAGGGGATTACGAGCAGTACTTC.

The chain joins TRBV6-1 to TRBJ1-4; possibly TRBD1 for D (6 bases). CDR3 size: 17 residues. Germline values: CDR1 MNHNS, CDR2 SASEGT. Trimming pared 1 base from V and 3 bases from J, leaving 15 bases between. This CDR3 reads CASSEGGYRVSNEKLFF. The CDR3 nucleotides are TGTGCCAGCAGTGAAGGCGGGTACAGGGTATCTAATGAAAAACTGTTTTTT.

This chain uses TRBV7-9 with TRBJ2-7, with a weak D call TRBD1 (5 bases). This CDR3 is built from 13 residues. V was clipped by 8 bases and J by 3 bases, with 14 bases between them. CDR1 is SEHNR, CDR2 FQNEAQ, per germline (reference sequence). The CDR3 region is CASALGQLYEQYV. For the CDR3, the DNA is TGTGCCAGCGCCCTGGGGCAGCTCTACGAGCAGTACGTC.

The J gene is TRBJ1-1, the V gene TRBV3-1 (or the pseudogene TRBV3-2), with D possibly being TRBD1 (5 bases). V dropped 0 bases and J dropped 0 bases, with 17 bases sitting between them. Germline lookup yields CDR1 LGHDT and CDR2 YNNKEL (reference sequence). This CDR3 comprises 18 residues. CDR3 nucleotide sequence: TGTGCCAGCAGCCAAGACGCCAAGGGGCTATTGATGAACACTGAAGCTTTCTTT. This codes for CASSQDAKGLLMNTEAFF.

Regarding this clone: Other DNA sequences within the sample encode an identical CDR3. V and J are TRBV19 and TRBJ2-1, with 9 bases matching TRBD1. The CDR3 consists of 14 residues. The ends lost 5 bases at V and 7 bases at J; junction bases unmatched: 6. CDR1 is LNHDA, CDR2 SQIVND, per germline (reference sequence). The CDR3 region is CASSGTGRGNEQFF. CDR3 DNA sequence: TGTGCCAGTAGTGGGACAGGGAGGGGAAATGAGCAGTTCTTC.

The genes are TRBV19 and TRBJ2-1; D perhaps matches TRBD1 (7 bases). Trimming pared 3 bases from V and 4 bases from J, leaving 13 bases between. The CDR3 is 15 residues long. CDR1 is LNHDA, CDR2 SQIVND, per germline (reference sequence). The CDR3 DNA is TGTGCCAGTAGTATGTGGGCAGGGGGGTACAATGAGCAGTTCTTC. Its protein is CASSMWAGGYNEQFF. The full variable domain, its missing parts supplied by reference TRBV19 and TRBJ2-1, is DGGITQSPKYLFRKEGQNVTLSCEQNLNHDAMYWYRQDPGQGLRLIYYSQIVNDFQKGDIAEGYSVSREKKESFPLTVTSAQKNPTAFYLCASSMWAGGYNEQFFGPGTRLTVL.

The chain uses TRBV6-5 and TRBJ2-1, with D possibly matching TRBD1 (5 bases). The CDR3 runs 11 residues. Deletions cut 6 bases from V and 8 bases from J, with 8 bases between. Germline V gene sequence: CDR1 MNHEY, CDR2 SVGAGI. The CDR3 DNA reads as TGTGCCAGCAGCAGGGCACATGAGCAGTTCTTC. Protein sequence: CASSRAHEQFF.